These 5 T cell receptor beta chains were sequenced from one sample in a study of blood T cell repertoires in COVID-19. Here immunoSEQ multiplex PCR was the method, and the copy in TCRdb shows in-frame clones only, minus some. The sample yields 45,000 to 65,000 clones, approximately 89% seen once. Sequenced material: peripheral blood. Receptor source: a man aged 80 or over with active or convalescent COVID-19.

This clone was counted once. This chain joins TRBV21-1 and TRBJ2-7; whether TRBD1, the table's D call, matches the DNA was not checked. TRBV21-1 is deemed a pseudogene. The CDR3 loop spans 11 amino acids. The CDR3 region has the DNA TGTGCCACCCCGCAGGTCTACGAGCAGTACTTC. As protein: CATPQVYEQYF.

The gene calls are TRBV7-9 and TRBJ1-5, with D hard to call. The CDR3 length is 15 residues. Germline CDR1 and CDR2: SEHNR and FQNEAQ (reference sequence). Between the trimmed V and J ends, which lost 6 bases and 0 bases, there was a span of 12 bases. The chain's CDR3 is CASSPLQNSNQPQHF. In DNA, the CDR3 is TGTGCCAGCAGTCCACTCCAAAATAGCAATCAGCCCCAGCATTTT. Using reference TRBV7-9 and TRBJ1-5 for the parts outside the CDR3, the full variable domain is DTGVSQNPRHKITKRGQNVTFRCDPISEHNRLYWYRQTLGQGPEFLTYFQNEAQLEKSRLLSDRFSAERPKGSFSTLEIQRTEQGDSAMYLCASSPLQNSNQPQHFGDGTRLSIL.

Comment on this clone: Additional DNA sequences in this sample encode the identical CDR3. The genes are TRBV27 and TRBJ1-6, with D uncertain. The CDR3 length is 14 residues. Germline V gene lookup returns CDR1 MNHEY and CDR2 SMNVEV (reference sequence). Deletions cut 3 bases from V and 7 bases from J, with 10 bases between. The CDR3 is CASSFRGVNSPLHF. The CDR3 coding sequence is TGTGCCAGCAGTTTCCGGGGAGTGAATTCACCCCTCCACTTT.

In DNA, the CDR3 is TGTGCCAGCAGCTTACAGGGGTCCTACAATGAGCAGTTCTTC. Amino acids: CASSLQGSYNEQFF. The chain employs TRBV5-5 and TRBJ2-1; TRBD1 aligns across 7 bases. Germline V gives CDR1 SGHKS, CDR2 YYEKEE (reference sequence). This CDR3 spans 14 amino acids. V lost 2 bases, J lost 1 base, and 0 bases stayed unmatched.

The chain is built from TRBV7-2 and TRBJ2-5; TRBD2 matches 9 bases. The CDR3 totals 14 residues. The V segment lost 11 bases and the J segment 6 bases; nucleotides outside the gene matches: 13. CDR1 and CDR2 from the germline V gene are SGHTA and FQGNSA. CDR3 amino acids: CAGGRGGGAQTQYF. CDR3 DNA sequence: TGTGCCGGAGGACGGGGCGGGGGGGCTCAGACCCAGTACTTC.